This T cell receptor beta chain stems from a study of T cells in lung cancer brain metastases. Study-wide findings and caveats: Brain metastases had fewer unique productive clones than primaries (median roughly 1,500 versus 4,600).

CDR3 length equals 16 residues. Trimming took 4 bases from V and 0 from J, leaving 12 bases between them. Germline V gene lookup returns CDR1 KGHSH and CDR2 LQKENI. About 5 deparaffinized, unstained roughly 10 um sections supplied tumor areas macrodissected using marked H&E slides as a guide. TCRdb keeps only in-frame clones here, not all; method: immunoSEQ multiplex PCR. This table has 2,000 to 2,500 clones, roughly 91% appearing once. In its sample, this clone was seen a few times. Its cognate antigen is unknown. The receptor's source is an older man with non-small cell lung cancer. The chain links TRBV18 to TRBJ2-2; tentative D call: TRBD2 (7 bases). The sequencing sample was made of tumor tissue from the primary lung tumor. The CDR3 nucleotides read TGTGCCAGCTCACGGGGGGGCGGAGCGAACACCGGGGAGCTGTTTTTT. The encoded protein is CASSRGGGANTGELFF.